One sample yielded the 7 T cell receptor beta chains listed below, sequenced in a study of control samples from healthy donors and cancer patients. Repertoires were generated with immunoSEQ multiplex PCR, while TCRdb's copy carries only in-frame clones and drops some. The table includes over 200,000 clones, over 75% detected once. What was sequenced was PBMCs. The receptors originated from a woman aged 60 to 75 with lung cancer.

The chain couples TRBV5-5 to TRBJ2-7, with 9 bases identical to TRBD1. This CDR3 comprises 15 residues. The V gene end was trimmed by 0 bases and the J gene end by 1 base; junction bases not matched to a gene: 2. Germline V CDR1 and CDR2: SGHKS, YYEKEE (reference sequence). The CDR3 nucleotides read TGTGCCAGCAGCTTGGTCGGGACAGGGTCCTACGAGCAGTACTTC. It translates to CASSLVGTGSYEQYF.

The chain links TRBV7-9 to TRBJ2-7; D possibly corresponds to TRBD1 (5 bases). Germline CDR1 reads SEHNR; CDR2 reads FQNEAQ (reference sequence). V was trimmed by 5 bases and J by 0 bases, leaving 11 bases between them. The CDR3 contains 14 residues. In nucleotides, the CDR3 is TGTGCCAGCAGCCCCCAGCAGGGCTCCTACGAGCAGTACTTC. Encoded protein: CASSPQQGSYEQYF.

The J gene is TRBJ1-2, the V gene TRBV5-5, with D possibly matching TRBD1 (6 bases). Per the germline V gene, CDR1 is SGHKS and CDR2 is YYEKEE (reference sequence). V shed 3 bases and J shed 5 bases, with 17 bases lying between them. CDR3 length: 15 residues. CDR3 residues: CASSSQGSETYGYTF. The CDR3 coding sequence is TGTGCCAGCAGCTCCCAGGGGTCGGAAACTTATGGCTACACCTTC.

The CDR3 loop reads CASSLGLKPYEQYF. CDR3 nucleotides: TGTGCCAGCAGCTTGGGCTTGAAGCCCTACGAGCAGTACTTC. The genes are TRBV5-8 and TRBJ2-7, with D uncertain. The CDR3 runs to 14 residues. V was shortened by 0 bases and J by 2 bases, with 9 bases between the two germline ends. Germline loops: CDR1 SGHTS, CDR2 YDEGEE.

DNA of the CDR3: TGCGCCAGCAGCTTGGGGGCACCTAATGAAAAACTGTTTTTT. Its translation: CASSLGAPNEKLFF. The V gene is TRBV5-1, the J gene TRBJ1-4, with no clear D. V lost 0 bases and J 3 bases, leaving 6 bases between the germline ends. This CDR3 is built from 14 residues. CDR1 and CDR2 from the germline V gene are SGHRS and YFSETQ.

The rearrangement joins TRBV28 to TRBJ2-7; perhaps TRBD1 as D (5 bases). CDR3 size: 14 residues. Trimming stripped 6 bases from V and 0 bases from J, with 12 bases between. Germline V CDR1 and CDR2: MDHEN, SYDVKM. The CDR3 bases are TGTGCCAGCAGGGGGCCTATGAGCTCCTACGAGCAGTACTTC. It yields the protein CASRGPMSSYEQYF.

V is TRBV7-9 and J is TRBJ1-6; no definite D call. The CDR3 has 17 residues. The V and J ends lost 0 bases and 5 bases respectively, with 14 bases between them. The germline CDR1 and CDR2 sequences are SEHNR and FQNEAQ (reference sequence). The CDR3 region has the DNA TGTGCCAGCAGCTTAGCGGCTTCAGCTACTGATAATTCACCCCTCCACTTT. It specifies CASSLAASATDNSPLHF.